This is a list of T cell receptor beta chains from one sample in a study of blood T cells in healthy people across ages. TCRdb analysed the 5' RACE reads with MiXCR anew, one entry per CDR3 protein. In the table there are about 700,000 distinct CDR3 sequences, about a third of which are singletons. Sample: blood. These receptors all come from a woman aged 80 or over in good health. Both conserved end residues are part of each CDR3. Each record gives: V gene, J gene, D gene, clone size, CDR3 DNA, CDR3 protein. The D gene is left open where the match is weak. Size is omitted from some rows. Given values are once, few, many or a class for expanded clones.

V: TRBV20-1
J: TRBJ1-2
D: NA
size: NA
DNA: TGCAGTGCTAGACCCCCGGCGCGGTCGCCTCTCTATGGCTACACCTTC
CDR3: CSARPPARSPLYGYTF

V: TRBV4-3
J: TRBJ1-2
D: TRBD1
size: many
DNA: TGCGCCAGCAGCCACATTACAGGGGCCGTAGGCTACACCTTC
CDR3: CASSHITGAVGYTF

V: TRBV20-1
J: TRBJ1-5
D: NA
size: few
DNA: TGCAGTGCTAAGGGGAATCAGCCCCAGCATTTT
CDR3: CSAKGNQPQHF

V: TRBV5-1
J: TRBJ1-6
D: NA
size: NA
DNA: TGCGCCAGCAGCTTGGGGTCCTACGCCGATTCACCCCTCCACTTT
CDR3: CASSLGSYADSPLHF

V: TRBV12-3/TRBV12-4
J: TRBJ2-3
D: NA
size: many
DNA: TGTGCCAGCAGGGGGGCTACCACAGATACGCAGTATTTT
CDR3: CASRGATTDTQYF

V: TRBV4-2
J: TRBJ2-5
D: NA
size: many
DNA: TGTGCCAGCAGCCTCACATCGGGGCGCCAAGAGACCCAGTACTTC
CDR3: CASSLTSGRQETQYF

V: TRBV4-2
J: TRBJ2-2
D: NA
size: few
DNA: TGTGCCAGCAGCCAAGATCTAGTGGGGGGTCTGAACACCGGGGAGCTGTTTTTT
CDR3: CASSQDLVGGLNTGELFF

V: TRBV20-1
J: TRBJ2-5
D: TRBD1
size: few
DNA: TGCAGTGCTAGAACCGGGACAGCTCGCGAGACCCAGTACTTC
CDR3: CSARTGTARETQYF

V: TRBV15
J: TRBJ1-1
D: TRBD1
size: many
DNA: TGTGCCACCAGCAGAGGAGGGACAGCGAACACTGAAGCTTTCTTT
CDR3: CATSRGGTANTEAFF

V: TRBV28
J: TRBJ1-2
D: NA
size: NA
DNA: TGTGCCAGCAGCGCTCCTACAGGGACCAGTTATGGCTACACCTTC
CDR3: CASSAPTGTSYGYTF

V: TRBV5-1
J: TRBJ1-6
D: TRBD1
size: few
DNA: TGCGCCAGCAGCTTGGATGGGACAGGGTTTTCACCCCTCCACTTT
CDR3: CASSLDGTGFSPLHF

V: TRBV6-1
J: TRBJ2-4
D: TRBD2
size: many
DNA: TGTGCCAGCAGTGGGGGCGGGGGACTAGCCAAAAACATTCAGTACTTC
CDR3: CASSGGGGLAKNIQYF

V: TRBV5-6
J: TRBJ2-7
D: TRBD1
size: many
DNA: TGTGCCAGCAGACGCCAGGGGGTCGAGCAGTACTTC
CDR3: CASRRQGVEQYF

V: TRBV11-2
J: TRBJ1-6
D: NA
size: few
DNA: TGTGCCAGCAGCCCCGACAGCGTCTATAATTCACCCCTCCACTTT
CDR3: CASSPDSVYNSPLHF

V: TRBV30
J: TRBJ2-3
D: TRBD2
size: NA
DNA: TGTGCCTGGAGTGTAAGAGTAGCGGGGGGCCGCGTCGAGTATTTT
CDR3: CAWSVRVAGGRVEYF

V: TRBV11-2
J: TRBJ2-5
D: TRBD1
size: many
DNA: TGTGCCAGCAGCCCCCAGGGGACAGCCCAAGAGACCCAGTACTTC
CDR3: CASSPQGTAQETQYF

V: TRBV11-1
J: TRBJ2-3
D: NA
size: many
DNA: TGTGCCAGCAGCGACCGGACAGGCACAGATACGCAGTATTTT
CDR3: CASSDRTGTDTQYF

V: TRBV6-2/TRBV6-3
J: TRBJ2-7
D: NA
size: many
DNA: TGTGCCAGCAGTTACGGGGGGAAATCCTACGAGCAGTACTTC
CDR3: CASSYGGKSYEQYF

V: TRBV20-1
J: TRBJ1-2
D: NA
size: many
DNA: TGCAGTGCTCCCCCGGTGGGAGGCTACACCTTC
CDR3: CSAPPVGGYTF

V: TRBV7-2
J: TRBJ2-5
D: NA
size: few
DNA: TGTGCCAGCAGTTTGTCAGCGGAGTCGAGAGAGACCCAGTACTTC
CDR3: CASSLSAESRETQYF

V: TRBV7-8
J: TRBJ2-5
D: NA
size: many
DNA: TGTGCCAGCAGCTCCCGGGACGAAGAGACCCAGTACTTC
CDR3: CASSSRDEETQYF

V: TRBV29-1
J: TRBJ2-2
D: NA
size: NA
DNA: TGCAGCGTTGAAACAGGGAAGTCCCCCGGGGAGCTGTTTTTT
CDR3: CSVETGKSPGELFF

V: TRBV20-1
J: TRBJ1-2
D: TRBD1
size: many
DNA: TGCAGTGCTACAGGGGGCCTTGTTCATGACTACACCTTC
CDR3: CSATGGLVHDYTF

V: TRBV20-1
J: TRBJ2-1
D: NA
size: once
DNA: TGCAGTGCTAGTCCGTTACACGGGGGCTCATCCTACAATGAGCAGTTCTTC
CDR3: CSASPLHGGSSYNEQFF

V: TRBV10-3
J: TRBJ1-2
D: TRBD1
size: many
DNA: TGTGCCATCAGTTTTGACAGGGGGCTTGGCTACACCTTC
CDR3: CAISFDRGLGYTF

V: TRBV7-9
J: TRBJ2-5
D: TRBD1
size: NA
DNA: TGTGCCAGCAGCTCACGGGCAGGGGGCTTCCAAGAGACCCAGTACTTC
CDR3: CASSSRAGGFQETQYF

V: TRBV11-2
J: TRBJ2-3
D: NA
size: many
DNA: TGTGCCAGCAGCCTAAACCCTGGACTCCACGATACGCAGTATTTT
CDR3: CASSLNPGLHDTQYF

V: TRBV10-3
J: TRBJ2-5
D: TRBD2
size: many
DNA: TGTGCCATCAGCTTAGCGGGGGGGAAAGAGACCCAGTACTTC
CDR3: CAISLAGGKETQYF

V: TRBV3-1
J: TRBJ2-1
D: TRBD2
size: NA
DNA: TGTGCCAGCGCCATAGCGGGGGGAACCGATGAGCAGTTCTTC
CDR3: CASAIAGGTDEQFF

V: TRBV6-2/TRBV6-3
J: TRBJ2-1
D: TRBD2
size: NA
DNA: TGTGCCAGCGAAGGACTAGCGGGAGGGAGGCAGTTCTTC
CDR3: CASEGLAGGRQFF

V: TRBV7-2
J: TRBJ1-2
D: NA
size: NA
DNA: TGTGCCGGCAGCCTTGGGGGAGGTGACTACACCTTC
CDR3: CAGSLGGGDYTF

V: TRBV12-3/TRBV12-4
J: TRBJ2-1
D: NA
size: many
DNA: TGTGCCAGCAGCCGGGCCGAGCAGTTCTTC
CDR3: CASSRAEQFF

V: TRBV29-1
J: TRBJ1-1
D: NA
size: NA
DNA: TGCAGCGTTGAAGATATCGAGACACGTTACGAAGCTTTCTTT
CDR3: CSVEDIETRYEAFF

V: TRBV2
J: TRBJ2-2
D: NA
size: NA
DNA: TGTGCCAGCAGTACTTTAGGGGCCACCGGGGAGCTGTTTTTT
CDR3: CASSTLGATGELFF

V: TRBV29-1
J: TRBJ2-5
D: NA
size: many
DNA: TGCAGCGTTAAGGGTGCATCCAAAGAGACCCAGTACTTC
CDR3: CSVKGASKETQYF

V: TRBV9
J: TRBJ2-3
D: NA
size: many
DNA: TGTGCCAGCAGCGTAGGGGCGGCAGATACGCAGTATTTT
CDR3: CASSVGAADTQYF

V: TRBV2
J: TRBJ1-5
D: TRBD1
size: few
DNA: TGTGCCAGCACTCCGGGACAGGGAACTGGAAGCAATCAGCCCCAGCATTTT
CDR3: CASTPGQGTGSNQPQHF